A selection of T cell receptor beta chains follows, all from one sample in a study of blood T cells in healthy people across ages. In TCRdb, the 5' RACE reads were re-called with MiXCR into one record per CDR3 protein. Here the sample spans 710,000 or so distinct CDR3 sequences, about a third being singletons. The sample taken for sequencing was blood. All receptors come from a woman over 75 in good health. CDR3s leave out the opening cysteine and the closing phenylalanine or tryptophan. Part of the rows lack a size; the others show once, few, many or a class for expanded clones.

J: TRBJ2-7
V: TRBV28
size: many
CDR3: ASSFWATEQY

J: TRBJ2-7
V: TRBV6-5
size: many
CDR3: ASSYSAIGQGARDEQY

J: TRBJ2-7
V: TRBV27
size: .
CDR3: ASMGGASYEQY

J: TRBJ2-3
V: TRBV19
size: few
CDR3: ASRPTGGLTDTQY

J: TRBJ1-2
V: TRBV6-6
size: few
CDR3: ASSVSGTGRSGYT

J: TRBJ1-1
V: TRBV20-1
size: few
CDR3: SALLGGNTEAF

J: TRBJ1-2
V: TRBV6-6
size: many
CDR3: ASRGFGREDGYT

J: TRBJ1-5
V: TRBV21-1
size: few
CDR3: ASPKGGRHQPQH

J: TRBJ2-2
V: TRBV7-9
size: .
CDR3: ASSLRTGGRTGELF

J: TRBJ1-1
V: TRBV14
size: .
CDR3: ASSHSRRNTEAF

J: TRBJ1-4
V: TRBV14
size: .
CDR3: ASSQAERDRFSTNEKLF

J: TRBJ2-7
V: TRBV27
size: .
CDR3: ASSLQGSFEQY

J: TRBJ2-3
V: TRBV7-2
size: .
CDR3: ASSPRAGGFTDTQY

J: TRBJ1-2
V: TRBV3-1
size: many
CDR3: ASSQDTGYT

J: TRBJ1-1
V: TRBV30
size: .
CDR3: AWSVSDTEAF

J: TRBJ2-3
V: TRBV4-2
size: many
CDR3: ASSQTGTSGGSTDTQY

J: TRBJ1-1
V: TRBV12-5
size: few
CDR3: ASGFSSGNLVQTREAF

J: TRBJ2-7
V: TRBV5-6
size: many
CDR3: ASSAPGQGAYEQY

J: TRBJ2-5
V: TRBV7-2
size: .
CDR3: ASSLGSPPGETQY

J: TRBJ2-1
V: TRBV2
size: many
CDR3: ASRGANDEQF

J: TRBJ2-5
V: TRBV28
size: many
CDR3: ASSLDRGRQETQY

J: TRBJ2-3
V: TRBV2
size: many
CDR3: ASSGGGFRTDTQY

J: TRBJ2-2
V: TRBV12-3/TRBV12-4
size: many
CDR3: ASRLARGANTGELF

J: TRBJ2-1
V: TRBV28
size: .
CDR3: ASIPGLGSYNEQF

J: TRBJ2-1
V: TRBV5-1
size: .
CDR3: ASSLGDRSSYNEQF

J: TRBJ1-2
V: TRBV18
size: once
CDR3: ASSTPTGANYGYT

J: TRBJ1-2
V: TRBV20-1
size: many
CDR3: SASPRTANYGYT

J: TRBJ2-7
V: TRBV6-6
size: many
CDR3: ASSPLLSGEQY

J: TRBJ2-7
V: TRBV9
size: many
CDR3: ASSAGTGKIYEQY

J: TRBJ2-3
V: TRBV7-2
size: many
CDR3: ASNSPQVTDTQY

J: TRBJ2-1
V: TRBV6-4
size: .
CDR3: ASSDSAGGPINEQF

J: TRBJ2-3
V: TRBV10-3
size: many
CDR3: AISESVDTQY

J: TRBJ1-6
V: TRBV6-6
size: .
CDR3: ASSALQGKGSPLH

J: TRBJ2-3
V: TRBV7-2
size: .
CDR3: ASSSFASGVDTQY

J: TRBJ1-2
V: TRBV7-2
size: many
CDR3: ASSPPSGSRIYGYT

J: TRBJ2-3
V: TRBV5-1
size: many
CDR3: ASSPRMASTDTQY

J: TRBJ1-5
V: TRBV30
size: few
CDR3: AWSVLATQPQH

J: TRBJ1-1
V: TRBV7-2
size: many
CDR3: ASSLASALTEAF

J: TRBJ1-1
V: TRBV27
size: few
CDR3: ASSITAMNTEAF

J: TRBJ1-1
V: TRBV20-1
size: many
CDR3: SVKVDKNTEAF

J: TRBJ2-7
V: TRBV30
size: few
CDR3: AWSVEGAGNYEQY